The T cell receptor beta chain under discussion was sequenced for a study of blood T cell repertoires in COVID-19. For the study at large: PBMCs, B-cell-depleted T cells, or T cells were the source of the cDNA or gDNA that made up the material.

CDR3 length: 10 amino acids. The V end lost 7 bases, the J end lost 9 bases, and 12 bases lay between the germline ends. CDR1 and CDR2 (germline): SQVTM, ANQGSEA. Clones were read by immunoSEQ multiplex PCR, and TCRdb kept only the in-frame ones, dropping some. In the table there are roughly 330,000 clones, about 90% of which are singletons. Material: PBMCs or T cells enriched from blood (not recorded which). This clonotype was sampled from a young woman who had recovered from COVID-19. The V call is TRBV29-1, the J call TRBJ2-5, with TRBD1 as a possible D gene (5 bases). This CDR3 is CSGDRPPQYF. CDR3 sequence (DNA): TGCAGCGGAGACAGACCGCCCCAGTACTTC.